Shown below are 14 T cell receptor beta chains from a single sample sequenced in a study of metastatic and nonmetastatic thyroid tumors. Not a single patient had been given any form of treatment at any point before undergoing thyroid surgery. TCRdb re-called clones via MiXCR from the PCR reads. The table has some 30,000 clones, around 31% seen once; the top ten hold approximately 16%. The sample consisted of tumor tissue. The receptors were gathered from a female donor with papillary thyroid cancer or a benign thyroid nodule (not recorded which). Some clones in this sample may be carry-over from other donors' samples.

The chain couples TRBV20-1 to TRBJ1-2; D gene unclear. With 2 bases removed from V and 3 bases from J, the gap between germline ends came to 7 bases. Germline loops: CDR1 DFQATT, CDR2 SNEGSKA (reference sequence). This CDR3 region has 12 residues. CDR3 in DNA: TGCAGTGCTAGATGGAGCGACTATGGCTACACCTTC. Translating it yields CSARWSDYGYTF.

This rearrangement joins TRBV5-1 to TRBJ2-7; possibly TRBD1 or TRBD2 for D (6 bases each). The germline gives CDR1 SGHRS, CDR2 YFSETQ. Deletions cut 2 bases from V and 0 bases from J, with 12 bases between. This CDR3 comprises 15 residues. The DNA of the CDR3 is TGCGCCAGCAGCTTAGGGGGGCAGGCCTCCTACGAGCAGTACTTC. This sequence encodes CASSLGGQASYEQYF.

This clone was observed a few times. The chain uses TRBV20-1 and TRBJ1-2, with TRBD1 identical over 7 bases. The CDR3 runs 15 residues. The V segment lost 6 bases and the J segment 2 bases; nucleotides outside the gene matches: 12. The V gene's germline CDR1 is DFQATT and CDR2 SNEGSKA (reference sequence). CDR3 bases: TGCAGTGCACATGTATTAGGGGGCTTAAACTATGGCTACACCTTC. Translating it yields CSAHVLGGLNYGYTF.

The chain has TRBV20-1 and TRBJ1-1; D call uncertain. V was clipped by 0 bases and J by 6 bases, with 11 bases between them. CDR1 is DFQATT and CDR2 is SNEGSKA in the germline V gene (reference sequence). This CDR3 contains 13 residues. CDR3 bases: TGCAGTGCTAGAGAGGGTGGGTCGTCTGAAGCTTTCTTT. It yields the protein CSAREGGSSEAFF.

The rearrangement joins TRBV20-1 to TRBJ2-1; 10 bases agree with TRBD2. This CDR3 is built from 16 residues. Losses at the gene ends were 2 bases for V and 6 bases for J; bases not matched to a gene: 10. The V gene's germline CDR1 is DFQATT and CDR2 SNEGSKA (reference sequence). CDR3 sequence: CSARPQRGGLPNEQFF. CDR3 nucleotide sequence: TGCAGTGCTAGACCCCAGCGGGGGGGCCTTCCCAATGAGCAGTTCTTC.

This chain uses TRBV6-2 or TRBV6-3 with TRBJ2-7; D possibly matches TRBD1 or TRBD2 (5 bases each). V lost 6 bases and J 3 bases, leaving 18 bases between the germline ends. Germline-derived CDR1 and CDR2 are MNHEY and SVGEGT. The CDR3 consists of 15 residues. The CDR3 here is CASRHKGRTLYEQYF. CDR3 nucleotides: TGTGCCAGCAGACACAAGGGACGGACACTCTACGAGCAGTACTTC.

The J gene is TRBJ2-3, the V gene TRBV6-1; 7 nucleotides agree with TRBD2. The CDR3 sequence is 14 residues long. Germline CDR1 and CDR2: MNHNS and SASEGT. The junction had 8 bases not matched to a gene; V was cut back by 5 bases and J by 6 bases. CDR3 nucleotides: TGTGCCAGCAGTCTCCTAGCGGTCCGGGATACGCAGTATTTT. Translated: CASSLLAVRDTQYF.

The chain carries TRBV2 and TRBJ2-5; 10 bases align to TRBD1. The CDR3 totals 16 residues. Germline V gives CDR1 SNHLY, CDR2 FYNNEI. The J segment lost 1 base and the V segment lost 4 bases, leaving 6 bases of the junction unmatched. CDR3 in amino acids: CASSVGTGASQETQYF. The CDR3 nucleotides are TGTGCCAGCAGTGTGGGGACAGGGGCCAGCCAAGAGACCCAGTACTTC. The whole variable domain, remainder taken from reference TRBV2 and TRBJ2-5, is EPEVTQTPSHQVTQMGQEVILRCVPISNHLYFYWYRQILGQKVEFLVSFYNNEISEKSEIFDDQFSVERPDGSNFTLKIRSTKLEDSAMYFCASSVGTGASQETQYFGPGTRLLVL.

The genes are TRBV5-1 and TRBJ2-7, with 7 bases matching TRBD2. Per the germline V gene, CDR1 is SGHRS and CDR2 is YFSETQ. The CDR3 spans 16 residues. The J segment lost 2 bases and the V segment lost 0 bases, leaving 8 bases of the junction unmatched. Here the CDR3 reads CASSLEEAGDPYEQYF. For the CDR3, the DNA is TGCGCCAGCAGCTTGGAAGAGGCGGGAGACCCCTACGAGCAGTACTTC.

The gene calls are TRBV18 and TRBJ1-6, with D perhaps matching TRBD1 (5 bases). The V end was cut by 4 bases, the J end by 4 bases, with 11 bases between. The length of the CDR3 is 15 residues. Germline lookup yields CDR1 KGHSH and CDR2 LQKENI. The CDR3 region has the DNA TGTGCCAGCTCACGGGATGGGGGTTATAATTCACCCCTCCACTTT. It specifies CASSRDGGYNSPLHF.

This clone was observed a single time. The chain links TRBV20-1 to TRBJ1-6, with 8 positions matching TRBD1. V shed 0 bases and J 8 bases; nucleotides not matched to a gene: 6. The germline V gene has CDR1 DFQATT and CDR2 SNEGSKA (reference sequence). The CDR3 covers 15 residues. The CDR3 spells CSARDSATGDSPLHF. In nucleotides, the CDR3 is TGCAGTGCTAGAGATAGCGCGACAGGGGATTCACCCCTCCACTTT.

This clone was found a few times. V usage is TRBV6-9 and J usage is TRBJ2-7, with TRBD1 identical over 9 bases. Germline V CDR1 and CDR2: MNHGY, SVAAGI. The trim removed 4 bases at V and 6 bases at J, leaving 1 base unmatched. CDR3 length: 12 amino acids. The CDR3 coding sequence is TGTGCCAGCAGTTTGACAGGGGGCGAGCAGTACTTC. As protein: CASSLTGGEQYF.

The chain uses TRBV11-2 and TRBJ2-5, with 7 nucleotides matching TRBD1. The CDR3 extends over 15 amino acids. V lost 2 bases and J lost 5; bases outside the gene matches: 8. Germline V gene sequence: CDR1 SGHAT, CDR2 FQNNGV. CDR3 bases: TGTGCCAGCAGCTTAACCTCGCGACAGGGTGAGACCCAGTACTTC. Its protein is CASSLTSRQGETQYF.

CDR3 amino acids: CASSYGQGYNEQFF. As DNA, the CDR3 is TGCGCCAGCAGTTATGGACAGGGCTACAATGAGCAGTTCTTC. V usage is TRBV5-1 and J usage is TRBJ2-1; 8 bases are shared with TRBD1. J was trimmed by 3 bases and V by 5 bases; bases with no gene match: 4. The CDR3 runs 14 residues. CDR1 and CDR2 from the germline V gene are SGHRS and YFSETQ.